Below, 2 T cell receptor beta chains from the same sample are listed, as sequenced in a study of blood T cell repertoires in COVID-19. Here immunoSEQ multiplex PCR was the method, and the copy in TCRdb shows in-frame clones only, minus some. The profile covers around 290,000 clones, with about 89% appearing a single time and roughly 2.6% taken by the ten largest. The sample comprised PBMCs or T cells enriched from blood (not recorded which). The receptors were gathered from a young woman who had recovered from COVID-19.

The chain carries TRBV28 and TRBJ2-1; TRBD1 agrees at 8 bases. This CDR3 contains 16 residues. CDR1 and CDR2 (germline): MDHEN, SYDVKM. V lost 3 bases to trimming and J lost 0 bases; unmatched junction nucleotides: 4. The CDR3 coding sequence is TGTGCCAGCAGTTTTAGAGGACAGGGCTCCTACAATGAGCAGTTCTTC. Its translation is CASSFRGQGSYNEQFF.

The chain uses TRBV2 and TRBJ2-1, with 9 bases lining up with TRBD2. The germline V gene encodes CDR1 SNHLY and CDR2 FYNNEI. The CDR3 runs 15 residues. Trimming cost V 6 bases and J 0 bases; bases outside gene matches: 3. DNA of the CDR3: TGTGCCAGCAGATTTAGCGGGAGCTCCTACAATGAGCAGTTCTTC. It specifies CASRFSGSSYNEQFF.